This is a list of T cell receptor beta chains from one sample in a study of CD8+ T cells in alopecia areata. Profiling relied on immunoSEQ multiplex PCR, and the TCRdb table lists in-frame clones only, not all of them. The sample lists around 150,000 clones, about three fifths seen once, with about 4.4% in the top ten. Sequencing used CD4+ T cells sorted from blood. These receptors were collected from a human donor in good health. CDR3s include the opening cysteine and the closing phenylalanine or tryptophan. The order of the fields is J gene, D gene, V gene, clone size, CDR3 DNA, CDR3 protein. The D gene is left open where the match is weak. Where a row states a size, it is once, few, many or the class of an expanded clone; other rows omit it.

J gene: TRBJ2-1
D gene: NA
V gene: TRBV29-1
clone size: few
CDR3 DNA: TGCAGCGTTCGGGGTTACAATGAGCAGTTCTTC
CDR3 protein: CSVRGYNEQFF

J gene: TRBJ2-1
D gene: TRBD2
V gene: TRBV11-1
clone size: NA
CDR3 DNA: TGTGCCAGCAGCCAGGGGACTAGATCTTACAATGAGCAGTTCTTC
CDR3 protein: CASSQGTRSYNEQFF

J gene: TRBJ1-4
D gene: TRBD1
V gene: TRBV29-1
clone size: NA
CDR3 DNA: TGCAGCGCATGGGACAGGGCCCTTGAAAAACTGTTTTTT
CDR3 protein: CSAWDRALEKLFF

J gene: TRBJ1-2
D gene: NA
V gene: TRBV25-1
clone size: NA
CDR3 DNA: TGTGCCAGCGGGGACAACTATGGCTACACCTTC
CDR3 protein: CASGDNYGYTF

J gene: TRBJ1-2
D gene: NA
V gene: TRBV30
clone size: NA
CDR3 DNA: TGTGCCTGGAGTGTAGTTTCAGGCTACACCTTC
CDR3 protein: CAWSVVSGYTF

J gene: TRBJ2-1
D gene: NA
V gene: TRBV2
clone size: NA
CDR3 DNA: TGTGCCAGCAGTCTAGACAATGAGCAGTTCTTC
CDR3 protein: CASSLDNEQFF

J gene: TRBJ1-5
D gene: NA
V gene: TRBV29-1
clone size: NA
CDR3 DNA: TGCAGCGTTGGAGGAGGGAGGGGGGACCAGCCCCAGCATTTT
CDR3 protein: CSVGGGRGDQPQHF

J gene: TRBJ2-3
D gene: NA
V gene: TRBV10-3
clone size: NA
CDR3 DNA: TGTGCCATCAACGGGGACACCACAGATACGCAGTATTTT
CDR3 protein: CAINGDTTDTQYF

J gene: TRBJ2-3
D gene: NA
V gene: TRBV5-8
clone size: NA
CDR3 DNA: TGTGCCAGCAGTCACCGGGGGACAGATACGCAGTATTTT
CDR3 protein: CASSHRGTDTQYF

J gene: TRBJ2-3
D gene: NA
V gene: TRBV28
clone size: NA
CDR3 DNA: TGTGCCAGCAGTTTCCCGGGGGCTAGCACAGATACGCAGTATTTT
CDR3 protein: CASSFPGASTDTQYF